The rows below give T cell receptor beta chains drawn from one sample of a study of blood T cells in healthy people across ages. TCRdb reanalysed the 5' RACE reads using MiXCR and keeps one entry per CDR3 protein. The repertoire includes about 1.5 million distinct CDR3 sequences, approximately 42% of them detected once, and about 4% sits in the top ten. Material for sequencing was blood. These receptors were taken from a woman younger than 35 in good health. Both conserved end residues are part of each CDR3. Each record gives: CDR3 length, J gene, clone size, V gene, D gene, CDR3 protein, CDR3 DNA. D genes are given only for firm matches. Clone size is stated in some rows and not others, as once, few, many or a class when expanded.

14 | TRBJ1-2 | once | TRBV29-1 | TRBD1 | CSVEKGQDLYGYTF | TGCAGCGTTGAAAAGGGACAGGACCTCTATGGCTACACCTTC
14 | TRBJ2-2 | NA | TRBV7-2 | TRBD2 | CASSLMAAGGELFF | TGTGCCAGCAGCTTAATGGCAGCGGGGGGGGAGCTGTTTTTT
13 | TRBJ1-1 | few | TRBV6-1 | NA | CASSEMVNTEAFF | TGTGCCAGCAGTGAAATGGTGAACACTGAAGCTTTCTTT
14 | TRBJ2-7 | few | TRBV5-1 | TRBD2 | CASSLVGLVGEQYF | TGCGCCAGCAGCTTGGTGGGACTAGTCGGGGAGCAGTACTTC
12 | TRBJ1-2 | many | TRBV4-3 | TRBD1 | CASSQGGGGYTF | TGCGCCAGCAGCCAAGGAGGGGGCGGCTACACCTTC
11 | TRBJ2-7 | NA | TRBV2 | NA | CASTNDGEQYF | TGTGCCAGCACGAACGACGGCGAGCAGTACTTC
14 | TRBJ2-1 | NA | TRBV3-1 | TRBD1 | CASSQVTGNNEQFF | TGTGCCAGCAGCCAAGTGACAGGGAACAATGAGCAGTTCTTC
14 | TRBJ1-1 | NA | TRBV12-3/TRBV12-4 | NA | CASSLAQGGGGAFF | TGTGCCAGCAGTTTAGCCCAGGGCGGGGGTGGAGCTTTCTTT
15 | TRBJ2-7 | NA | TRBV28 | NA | CASSLGGAETYERYF | TGTGCCAGCAGTTTAGGGGGAGCGGAAACCTACGAGCGGTACTTC
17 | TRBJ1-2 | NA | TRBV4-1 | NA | CASSHTPGRAKGYGYTF | TGCGCCAGCAGCCATACCCCGGGGAGGGCGAAGGGCTATGGCTACACCTTC
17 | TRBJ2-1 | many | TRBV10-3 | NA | CAISAAGTDKSYNEQFF | TGTGCCATCAGTGCCGCCGGGACGGACAAATCCTACAATGAGCAGTTCTTC
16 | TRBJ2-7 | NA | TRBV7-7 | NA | CASSLGGAGWSDEQYF | TGTGCTAGCAGCTTAGGCGGTGCGGGATGGTCAGACGAGCAGTACTTC
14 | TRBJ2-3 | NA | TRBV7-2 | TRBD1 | CASSSAGGGDTQYF | TGTGCCAGCAGCTCGGCAGGGGGCGGAGATACGCAGTATTTT
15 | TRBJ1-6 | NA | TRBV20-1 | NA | CSARDPGLGNSPLHF | TGCAGTGCTAGAGACCCAGGGCTGGGTAATTCACCCCTCCACTTT
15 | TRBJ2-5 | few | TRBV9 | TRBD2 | CASSPRTSGEETQYF | TGTGCCAGCAGCCCACGGACTAGCGGGGAAGAGACCCAGTACTTC
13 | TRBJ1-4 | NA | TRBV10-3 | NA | CAISEPREGKLFF | TGTGCCATCAGTGAGCCGAGAGAGGGAAAACTGTTTTTT
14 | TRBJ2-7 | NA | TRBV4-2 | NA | CASSLQDGNYEQYF | TGTGCCAGCAGCCTTCAAGACGGGAACTACGAGCAGTACTTC
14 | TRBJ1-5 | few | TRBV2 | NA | CASSEVTEDQPQHF | TGTGCCAGCAGTGAAGTGACAGAGGATCAGCCCCAGCATTTT
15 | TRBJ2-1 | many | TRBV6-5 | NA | CASSSGTSNYNEQFF | TGTGCCAGCAGCTCCGGGACCTCAAACTACAATGAGCAGTTCTTC
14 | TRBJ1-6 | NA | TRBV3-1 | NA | CASSQAGSNSPLHF | TGTGCCAGCAGCCAGGCAGGGTCAAATTCACCCCTCCACTTT
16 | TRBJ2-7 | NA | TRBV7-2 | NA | CASSPDGVTPSYEQYF | TGTGCCAGCAGCCCAGATGGGGTGACACCGTCCTACGAGCAGTACTTC
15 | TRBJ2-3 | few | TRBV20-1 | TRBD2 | CSARVASGTTDTQYF | TGCAGTGCTAGAGTCGCTAGCGGGACCACAGATACGCAGTATTTT
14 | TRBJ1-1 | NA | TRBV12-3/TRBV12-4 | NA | CASSKGTYNTEAFF | TGTGCCAGCAGTAAAGGGACATATAACACTGAAGCTTTCTTT
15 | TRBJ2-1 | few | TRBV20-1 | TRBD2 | CSARLSGSNHNEQFF | TGCAGTGCTAGACTTAGCGGGAGCAATCACAATGAGCAGTTCTTC
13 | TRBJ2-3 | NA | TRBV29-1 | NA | CSVRIRSTDTKYF | TGCAGCGTTAGGATTCGTAGCACAGATACGAAGTATTTT
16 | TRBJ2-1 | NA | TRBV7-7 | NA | CTSSLHWGSSYNEQFF | TGTACTAGCAGCTTACATTGGGGTAGCTCCTACAATGAGCAGTTCTTC
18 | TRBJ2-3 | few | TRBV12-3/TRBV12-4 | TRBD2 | CASSLGLAGSFSTDTQYF | TGTGCCAGCAGCCTAGGGCTAGCGGGATCCTTTAGCACAGATACGCAGTATTTT
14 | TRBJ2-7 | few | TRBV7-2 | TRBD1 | CASSPDRALYEQYF | TGTGCCAGCAGCCCGGACAGGGCCTTATACGAGCAGTACTTC
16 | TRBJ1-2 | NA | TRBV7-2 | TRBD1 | CASSLLSPGGDYGYTF | TGTGCCAGCAGCTTATTATCCCCAGGGGGCGACTATGGCTACACCTTC
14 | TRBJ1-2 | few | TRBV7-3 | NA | CASTPGGTDSGYTF | TGTGCCAGCACACCTGGCGGGACCGACAGCGGCTACACCTTC
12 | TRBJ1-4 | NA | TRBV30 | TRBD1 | CAWRTGEAKLFF | TGTGCCTGGAGGACAGGGGAGGCAAAACTGTTTTTT
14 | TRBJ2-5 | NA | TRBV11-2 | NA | CASSLSGPRETQYF | TGTGCCAGCAGCTTAAGTGGGCCCCGGGAGACCCAGTACTTC
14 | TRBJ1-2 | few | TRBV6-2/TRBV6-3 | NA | CASSRVRGNYGYTF | TGTGCCAGCAGCCGAGTTCGGGGAAACTATGGCTACACCTTC
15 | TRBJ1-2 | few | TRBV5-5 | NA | CASSVARGLGYGYTF | TGTGCCAGCAGCGTAGCGAGGGGACTGGGCTATGGCTACACCTTC
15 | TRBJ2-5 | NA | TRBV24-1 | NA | CATSDHGPYQETQYF | TGTGCCACCAGTGATCACGGACCGTACCAAGAGACCCAGTACTTC
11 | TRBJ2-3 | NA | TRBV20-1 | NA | CSAVRGDTQYF | TGCAGTGCTGTCAGGGGAGATACGCAGTATTTT
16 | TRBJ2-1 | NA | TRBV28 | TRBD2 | CASSPNGRGRYNEQFF | TGTGCCAGCAGTCCGAACGGGCGGGGGAGATACAATGAGCAGTTCTTC